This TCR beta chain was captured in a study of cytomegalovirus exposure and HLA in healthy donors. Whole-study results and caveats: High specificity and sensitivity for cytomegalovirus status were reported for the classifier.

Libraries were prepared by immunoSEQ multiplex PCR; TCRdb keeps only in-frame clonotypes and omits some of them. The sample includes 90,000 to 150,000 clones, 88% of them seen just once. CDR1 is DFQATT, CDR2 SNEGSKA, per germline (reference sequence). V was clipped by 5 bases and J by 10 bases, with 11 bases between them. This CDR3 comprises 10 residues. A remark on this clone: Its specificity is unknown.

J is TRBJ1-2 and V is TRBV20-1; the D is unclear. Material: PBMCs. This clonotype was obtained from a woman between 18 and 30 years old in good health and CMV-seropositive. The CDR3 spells CSAPTRPYTF. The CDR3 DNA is TGCAGTGCTCCCACGCGGCCCTACACCTTC.